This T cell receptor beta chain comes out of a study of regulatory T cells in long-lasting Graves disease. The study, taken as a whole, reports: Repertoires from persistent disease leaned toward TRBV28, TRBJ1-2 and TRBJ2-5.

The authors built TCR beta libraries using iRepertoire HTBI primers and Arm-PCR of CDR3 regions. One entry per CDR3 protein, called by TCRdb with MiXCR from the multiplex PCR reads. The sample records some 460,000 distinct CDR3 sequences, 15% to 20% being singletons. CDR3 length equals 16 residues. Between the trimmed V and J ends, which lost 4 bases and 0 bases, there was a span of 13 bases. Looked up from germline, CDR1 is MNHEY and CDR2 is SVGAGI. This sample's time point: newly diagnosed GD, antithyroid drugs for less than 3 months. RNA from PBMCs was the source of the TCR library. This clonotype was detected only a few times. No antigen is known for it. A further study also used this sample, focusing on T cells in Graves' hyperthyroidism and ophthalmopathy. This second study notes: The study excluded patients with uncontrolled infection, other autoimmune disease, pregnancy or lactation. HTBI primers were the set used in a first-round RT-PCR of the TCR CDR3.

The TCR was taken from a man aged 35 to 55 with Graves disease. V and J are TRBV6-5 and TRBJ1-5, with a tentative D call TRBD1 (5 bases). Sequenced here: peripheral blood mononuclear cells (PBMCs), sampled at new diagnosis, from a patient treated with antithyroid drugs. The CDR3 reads CASSSRQTNSNQPQHF. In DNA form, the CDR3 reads TGTGCCAGCAGTTCCCGACAGACTAATAGCAATCAGCCCCAGCATTTT.